The clone carrying this T cell receptor beta chain was observed a few times. Its target is unknown. The record originates from a study of T cells after yellow fever vaccination. Germline V gene lookup returns CDR1 MGHRA and CDR2 YSYEKL. V lost 4 bases and J 7 bases, leaving 5 bases between the germline ends. The CDR3 length is 11 residues. Study outcomes and limitations: Detected again after the booster were most primary-vaccination clones, at 96% CD4 and roughly 88% CD8. Highly abundant clonotypes carried over from the bulk population could end up in FACS-sorted repertoires as contaminants.

5'RACE template switching added a universal primer site and UMIs to TCR cDNA. In TCRdb, the 5' RACE reads were re-called with MiXCR into one record per CDR3 protein. The data show hundreds of thousands of distinct CDR3 sequences, less than 20% seen once. The source material was PBMCs, sampled about 5 days after the first yellow fever vaccination. The chain links TRBV4-1 to TRBJ2-4, with D uncertain. The clonotype originates from a young man who received the YFV17D yellow fever vaccine. In nucleotides, the CDR3 is TGCGCCAGCAGCCTTGACAACATTCAGTACTTC. This sequence encodes CASSLDNIQYF.